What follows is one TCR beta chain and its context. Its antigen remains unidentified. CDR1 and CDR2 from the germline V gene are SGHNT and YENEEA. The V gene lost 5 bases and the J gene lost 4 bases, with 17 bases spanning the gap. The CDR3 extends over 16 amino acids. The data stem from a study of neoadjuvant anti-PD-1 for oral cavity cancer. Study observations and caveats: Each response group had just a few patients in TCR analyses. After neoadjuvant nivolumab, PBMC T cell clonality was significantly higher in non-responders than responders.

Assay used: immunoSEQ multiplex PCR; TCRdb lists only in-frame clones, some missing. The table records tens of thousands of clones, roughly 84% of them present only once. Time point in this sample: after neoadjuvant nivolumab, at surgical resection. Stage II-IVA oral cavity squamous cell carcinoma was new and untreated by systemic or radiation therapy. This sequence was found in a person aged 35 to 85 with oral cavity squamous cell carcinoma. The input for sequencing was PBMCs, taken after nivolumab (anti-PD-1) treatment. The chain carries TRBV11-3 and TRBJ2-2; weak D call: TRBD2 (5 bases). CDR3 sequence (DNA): TGTGCCAGCAGCCCGGGATCCCACATGGGCACCGGGGAGCTGTTTTTT. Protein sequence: CASSPGSHMGTGELFF.